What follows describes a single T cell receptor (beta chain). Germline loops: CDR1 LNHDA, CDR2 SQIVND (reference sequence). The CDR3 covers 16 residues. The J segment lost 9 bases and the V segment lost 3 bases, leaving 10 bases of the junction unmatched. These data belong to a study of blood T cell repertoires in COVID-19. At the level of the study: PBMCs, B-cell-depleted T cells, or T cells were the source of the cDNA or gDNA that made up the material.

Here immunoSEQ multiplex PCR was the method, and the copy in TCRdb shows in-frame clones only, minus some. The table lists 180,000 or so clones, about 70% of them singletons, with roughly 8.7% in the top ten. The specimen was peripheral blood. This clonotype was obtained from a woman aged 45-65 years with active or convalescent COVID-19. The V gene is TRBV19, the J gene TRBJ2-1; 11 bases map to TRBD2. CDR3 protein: CASSIRGGLAGGEQFF. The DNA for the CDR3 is TGTGCCAGTAGTATCCGGGGGGGCCTAGCGGGAGGTGAGCAGTTCTTC.